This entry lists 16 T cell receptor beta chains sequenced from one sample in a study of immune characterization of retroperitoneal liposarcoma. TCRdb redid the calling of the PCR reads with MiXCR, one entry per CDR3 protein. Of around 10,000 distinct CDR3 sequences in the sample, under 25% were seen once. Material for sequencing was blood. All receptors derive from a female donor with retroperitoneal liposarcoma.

CDR3 sequence reads: CASSESTGASGPPQETQYF. The CDR3 DNA reads as TGCGCCAGCAGTGAGTCGACGGGGGCTTCGGGTCCCCCTCAAGAGACCCAGTACTTC. This sequence joins TRBV10-1 and TRBJ2-5; possibly TRBD1 or TRBD2 for D (6 bases each). V dropped 0 bases and J dropped 2 bases, with 22 bases sitting between them. The CDR3 runs to 19 residues. Per the germline V gene, CDR1 is WNHNN and CDR2 is SYGVQD (reference sequence).

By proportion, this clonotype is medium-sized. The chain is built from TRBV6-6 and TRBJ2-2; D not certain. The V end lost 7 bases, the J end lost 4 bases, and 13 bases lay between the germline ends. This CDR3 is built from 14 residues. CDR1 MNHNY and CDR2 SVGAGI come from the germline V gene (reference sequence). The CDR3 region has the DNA TGTGCCAGCACTCAGGCCGCGACCACCGGGGAGCTGTTTTTT. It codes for CASTQAATTGELFF.

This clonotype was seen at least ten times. The DNA of the CDR3 is TGTGCCAGCAGTGACGGACCGCCTGGCCTCTACGAGCAGTACTTC. Translation gives CASSDGPPGLYEQYF. The chain links TRBV6-1 to TRBJ2-5; D is unclear. The better agreement between TRBJ2-7 and the DNA end casts doubt on the J call. The CDR3 consists of 15 residues. Germline V gene data show CDR1 as MNHNS and CDR2 as SASEGT.

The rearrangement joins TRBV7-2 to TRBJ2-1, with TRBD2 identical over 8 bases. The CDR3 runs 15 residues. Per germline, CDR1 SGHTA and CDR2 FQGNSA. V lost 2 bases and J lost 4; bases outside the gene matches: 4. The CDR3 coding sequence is TGTGCCAGCAGCTTACCGGCTAGCGGGTACAATGAGCAGTTCTTC. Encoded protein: CASSLPASGYNEQFF.

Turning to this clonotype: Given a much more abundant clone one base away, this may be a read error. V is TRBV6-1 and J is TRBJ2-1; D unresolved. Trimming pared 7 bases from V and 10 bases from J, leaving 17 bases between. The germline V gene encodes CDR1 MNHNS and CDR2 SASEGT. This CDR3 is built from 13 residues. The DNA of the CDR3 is TGTGCCAGCACCTCTCCCCTTAGCAACGAGCAGTTCTTC. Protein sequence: CASTSPLSNEQFF.

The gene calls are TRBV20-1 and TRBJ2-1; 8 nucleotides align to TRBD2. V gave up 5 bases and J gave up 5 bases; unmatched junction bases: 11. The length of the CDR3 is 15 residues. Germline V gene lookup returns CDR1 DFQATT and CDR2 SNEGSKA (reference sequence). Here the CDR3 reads CSAVQRERTHNEQFF. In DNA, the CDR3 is TGCAGTGCTGTCCAGCGGGAGCGTACCCACAATGAGCAGTTCTTC.

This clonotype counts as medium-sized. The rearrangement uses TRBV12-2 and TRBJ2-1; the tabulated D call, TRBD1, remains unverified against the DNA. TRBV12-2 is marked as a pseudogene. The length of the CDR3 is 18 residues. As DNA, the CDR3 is TGTGCAAGTCGCCCGGGGGGTGAGATGAGGGAGTCCTACAATGAGCAGTTCTTC. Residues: CASRPGGEMRESYNEQFF.

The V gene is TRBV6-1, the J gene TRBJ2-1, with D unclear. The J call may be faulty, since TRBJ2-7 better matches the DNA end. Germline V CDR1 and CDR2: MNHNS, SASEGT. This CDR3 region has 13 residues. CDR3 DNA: TGTGCCAGCAGTGTCCAAGGCTCCTACGAGCAGTACTTC. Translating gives CASSVQGSYEQYF.

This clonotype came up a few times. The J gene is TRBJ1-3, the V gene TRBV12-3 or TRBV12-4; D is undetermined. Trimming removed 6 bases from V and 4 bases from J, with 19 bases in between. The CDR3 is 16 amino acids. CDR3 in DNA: TGTGCCAGCAGCTCGCCCTCTTTTGAGGCAGGAAACACCATATATTTT. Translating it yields CASSSPSFEAGNTIYF.

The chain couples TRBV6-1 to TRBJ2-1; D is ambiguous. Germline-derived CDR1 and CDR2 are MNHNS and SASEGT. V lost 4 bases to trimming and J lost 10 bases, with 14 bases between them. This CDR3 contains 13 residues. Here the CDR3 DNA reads TGTGCCAGCAGTGTCCAAGGCTCCTACGAGCAGTTCTTC. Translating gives CASSVQGSYEQFF.

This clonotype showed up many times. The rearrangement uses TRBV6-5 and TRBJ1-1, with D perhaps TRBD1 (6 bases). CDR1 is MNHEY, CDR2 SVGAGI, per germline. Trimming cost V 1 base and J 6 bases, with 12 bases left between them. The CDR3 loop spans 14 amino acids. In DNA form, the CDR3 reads TGTGCCAGCAGTTACTGGGCAGGGGACTCTGAAGCTTTCTTT. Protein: CASSYWAGDSEAFF.

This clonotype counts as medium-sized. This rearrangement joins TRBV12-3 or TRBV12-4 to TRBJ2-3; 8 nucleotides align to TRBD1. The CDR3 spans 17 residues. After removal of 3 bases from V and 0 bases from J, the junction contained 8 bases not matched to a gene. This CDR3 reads CASSFRGPHLSTDTQYF. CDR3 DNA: TGTGCCAGCAGTTTCAGGGGGCCACACCTAAGCACAGATACGCAGTATTTT.

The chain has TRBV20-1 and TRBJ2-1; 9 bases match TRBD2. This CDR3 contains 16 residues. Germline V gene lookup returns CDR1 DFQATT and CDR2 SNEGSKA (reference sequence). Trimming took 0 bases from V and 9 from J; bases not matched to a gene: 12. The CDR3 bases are TGCAGTGCTAGAGATTTAGGGGGGACTAGCTGGCCTGAGCAGTTCTTC. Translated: CSARDLGGTSWPEQFF.

This CDR3 is CASSLGRGEPGEKLFF. Written as DNA, the CDR3 is TGTGCCAGCAGCTTAGGCCGGGGAGAACCAGGGGAAAAACTGTTTTTT. The chain combines TRBV11-3 with TRBJ1-4; TRBD1 is a possible D gene (5 bases). The CDR3 has 16 amino acids. V was trimmed by 1 base and J by 8 bases, leaving 17 bases between them. CDR1 SGHNT and CDR2 YENEEA come from the germline V gene.

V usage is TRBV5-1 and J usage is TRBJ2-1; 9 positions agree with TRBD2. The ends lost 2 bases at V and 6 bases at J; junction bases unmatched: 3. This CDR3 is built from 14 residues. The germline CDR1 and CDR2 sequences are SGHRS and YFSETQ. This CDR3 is CASSFGTSPNEQFF. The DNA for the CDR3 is TGCGCCAGCAGCTTCGGGACTAGCCCCAATGAGCAGTTCTTC. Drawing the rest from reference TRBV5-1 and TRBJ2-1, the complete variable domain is KAGVTQTPRYLIKTRGQQVTLSCSPISGHRSVSWYQQTPGQGLQFLFEYFSETQRNKGNFPGRFSGRQFSNSRSEMNVSTLELGDSALYLCASSFGTSPNEQFFGPGTRLTVL.

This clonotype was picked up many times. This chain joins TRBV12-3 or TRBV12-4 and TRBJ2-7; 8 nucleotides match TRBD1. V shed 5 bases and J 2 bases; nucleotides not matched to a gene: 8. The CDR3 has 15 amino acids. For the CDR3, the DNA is TGTGCCAGCAGTAATCCCGGGACAGGAACCTACGAGCAGTACTTC. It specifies CASSNPGTGTYEQYF.